Listed below are T cell receptor beta chains from one sample, sequenced in a study of blood T cell repertoires in COVID-19. The assay was immunoSEQ multiplex PCR, and TCRdb's table has in-frame clones only and misses some. Of approximately 400,000 clones in the sample, roughly 92% were seen once. The sample consisted of PBMCs or T cells enriched from blood (not recorded which). Every receptor here comes from a woman aged 40-49 years who had been exposed to COVID-19. CDR3s include the opening cysteine and the closing phenylalanine or tryptophan. Fields, in order: V gene, J gene, CDR3 length, CDR3 protein.

>TRBV7-9|TRBJ2-7|14
CASSLAGVIYEQYF
>TRBV9|TRBJ2-3|16
CASSVLGGEGPDTQYF
>TRBV7-6|TRBJ2-3|15
CASSLAGSSTDTQYF
>TRBV19|TRBJ1-3|13
CASSSDRGNTIYF
>TRBV5-1|TRBJ2-1|15
CASSFSGQGNNEQFF
>TRBV10-2|TRBJ2-5|12
CASGGTPETQYF
>TRBV27|TRBJ2-3|14
CASKKSSGGNIQYF
>TRBV27|TRBJ2-7|15
CASSLAQGASYEQYF
>TRBV11-3|TRBJ2-1|14
CASSNRDRVGEQFF
>TRBV9|TRBJ2-1|15
CASSATRVPYNEQFF
>TRBV19|TRBJ1-2|14
CASSPPQTGTGYTF
>TRBV12-5|TRBJ2-1|16
CASGSVGPLSYNEQFF
>TRBV2|TRBJ1-5|15
CASSEVARGRQPQHF
>TRBV30|TRBJ2-5|13
CAWSMTSGRAQYF
>TRBV4-1|TRBJ2-7|15
CASSTRTSDTYEQYF
>TRBV5-1|TRBJ2-1|17
CASSLVYRGASYNEQFF
>TRBV30|TRBJ1-1|15
CAWRHRRGLSTEAFF
>TRBV6-1|TRBJ1-2|14
CASSEFPEEGGYTF
>TRBV27|TRBJ1-5|13
CASSDRGHQPQHF
>TRBV29-1|TRBJ1-2|13
CSAGGDNVYGYTF
>TRBV12-3/TRBV12-4|TRBJ1-1|13
CASRLGGTNEAFF
>TRBV7-9|TRBJ1-6|16
CASSAAGGIRNSPLHF
>TRBV3-1/TRBV3-2|TRBJ1-3|16
CASSQKTGGSGNTIYF
>TRBV6-2/TRBV6-3|TRBJ1-6|17
CASSSHLQGASNSPLHF
>TRBV5-1|TRBJ1-3|16
CASSLDRPNLGNTIYF
>TRBV2|TRBJ2-1|15
CASKWLASGNNEQFF
>TRBV7-2|TRBJ2-1|14
CASSFSITVNEQFF
>TRBV5-4|TRBJ1-2|13
CASIREAAYGYTF
>TRBV5-1|TRBJ2-1|15
CASSLNPQRWGGQFF
>TRBV5-4|TRBJ1-1|14
CASSSQGRNTEAFF
>TRBV10-1|TRBJ2-4|14
CASSEDGQKNIQYF
>TRBV7-2|TRBJ2-7|13
CASSLGTVNEQYF
>TRBV4-2|TRBJ1-5|16
CASSRTGTGDGQPQHF
>TRBV5-1|TRBJ2-7|17
CASSLVPVRGTSYEQYF
>TRBV5-1|TRBJ1-2|15
CASSLVAGTAGGYTF
>TRBV7-9|TRBJ1-2|11
CAGEGPYGYTF
>TRBV6-2/TRBV6-3|TRBJ2-5|14
CASSYRRSQETQYF
>TRBV27|TRBJ1-5|17
CATSPTTTGLSNQPQHF
>TRBV21-1|TRBJ1-5|15
CATGQGINSNQPQHF
>TRBV7-2|TRBJ2-1|16
CASSLVSVAGESIRFF
>TRBV18|TRBJ1-1|13
CASSSGQNTEAFF
>TRBV19|TRBJ1-1|16
CASSAPGQTMNTEAFF
>TRBV30|TRBJ1-5|13
CAWSQLGHQPQHF
>TRBV27|TRBJ2-1|15
CASSYRGSSYNEQFF
>TRBV30|TRBJ2-7|14
CACEGQGFSYEQYF
>TRBV28|TRBJ1-2|13
CATTGGSYYGYTF
>TRBV6-5|TRBJ1-2|15
CASTTGQGIFSGYTF
>TRBV6-2/TRBV6-3|TRBJ1-5|17
CASSYPYRTRSNQPQHF
>TRBV30|TRBJ1-1|14
CAWSFGTGGTEAFF
>TRBV9|TRBJ1-1|14
CASSPRTGYTEAFF
>TRBV10-2|TRBJ2-7|13
CASRSGRVYEQYF
>TRBV5-4|TRBJ2-1|18
CASSRGARTGGIYNEQFF
>TRBV27|TRBJ2-3|15
CASSLRDRPTDTQYF
>TRBV18|TRBJ2-7|15
CASSPPTGHLYEQYF
>TRBV6-2/TRBV6-3|TRBJ2-5|15
CASSLLAGLQETQYF
>TRBV6-5|TRBJ2-2|15
CASSTGTGNTGELFF
>TRBV5-1|TRBJ1-6|15
CASSLFSGYNSPLHF